This T cell receptor (beta chain) was sequenced for a study of blood T cell repertoires in COVID-19. Whole-study context: The United States, Italy and Spain were the sources of the acute and convalescent COVID-19 samples. Sample material is recorded as cDNA or gDNA derived from T cells, B-cell-depleted T cells, or PBMCs.

Germline V gives CDR1 SGHVS, CDR2 FNYEAQ. This CDR3 comprises 14 residues. The junction had 2 bases not matched to a gene; V was cut back by 3 bases and J by 7 bases. Using immunoSEQ multiplex PCR, the repertoire was profiled, and TCRdb retains in-frame clones only, with some absent. The repertoire holds roughly 150,000 clones, with 84% as singletons. The source material was peripheral blood. The TCR was taken from a woman aged 45-65 years in a cohort sampled during active or convalescent COVID-19. The gene calls are TRBV7-6 and TRBJ1-4; 10 nucleotides agree with TRBD1. CDR3 region: CASSFGQGGEKLFF. For the CDR3, the DNA is TGTGCCAGCAGCTTTGGACAGGGGGGTGAAAAACTGTTTTTT.